What follows are 11 T cell receptor beta chains derived from one specimen sequenced in a study of shared clonotypes between healthy human individuals. The method was immunoSEQ multiplex PCR; TCRdb's version includes in-frame clones alone and lacks a portion of them. The sample yields about 510,000 clones, almost 97% seen once. Sequencing used naive CD4+ T cells sorted from blood. As to subset: CD45RA+ positively selected. The receptors were gathered from a woman in her 30s in good health.

The chain recombines TRBV5-1 with TRBJ2-7, with TRBD2 matching 7 bases. V was clipped by 5 bases and J by 0 bases; unmatched bases: 5. Germline CDR1 is SGHRS and CDR2 is YFSETQ. This CDR3 is 14 amino acids long. The CDR3 DNA follows: TGCGCCAGCAGTCCGGGCGGGGGCTCCTACGAGCAGTACTTC. It yields the protein CASSPGGGSYEQYF.

The chain links TRBV6-5 to TRBJ2-5; TRBD1 aligns across 9 bases. Germline V gives CDR1 MNHEY, CDR2 SVGAGI. The V segment lost 7 bases and the J segment 4 bases; nucleotides outside the gene matches: 10. The CDR3 is made up of 15 amino acids. CDR3 DNA sequence: TGTGCCAGCACCAAGGACAGGGGTGTTCTAGAGACCCAGTACTTC. Translated, it gives CASTKDRGVLETQYF.

This rearrangement joins TRBV11-1 to TRBJ2-5; no firm D call. The ends were cut back, 1 base at V and 0 bases at J, with 6 bases in the middle. Germline CDR1 SGHAT, CDR2 FQDESV (reference sequence). This CDR3 has 14 amino acids. The DNA for the CDR3 is TGTGCCAGCAGCTTAGATTACTACCAAGAGACCCAGTACTTC. This codes for CASSLDYYQETQYF.

The CDR3 DNA reads as TGTGCCAGCAGTCCTACAGTGGGGGTAGCCAAAAACATTCAGTACTTC. This encodes CASSPTVGVAKNIQYF. This sequence joins TRBV28 and TRBJ2-4, with D possibly called TRBD1 or TRBD2 (5 bases each). V shed 5 bases and J shed 0 bases, with 14 bases lying between them. The length of the CDR3 is 16 residues. The germline V gene encodes CDR1 MDHEN and CDR2 SYDVKM.

This rearrangement joins TRBV5-1 to TRBJ1-4, with 7 bases matching TRBD1. Germline V gene lookup returns CDR1 SGHRS and CDR2 YFSETQ. V lost 6 bases, J lost 3 bases, and 8 bases stayed unmatched. This CDR3 is 15 amino acids long. CDR3 sequence (DNA): TGCGCCAGCAACCTCCAGGGGGGATCTAATGAAAAACTGTTTTTT. Protein product: CASNLQGGSNEKLFF. The whole variable domain, filled in from reference TRBV5-1 and TRBJ1-4, reads KAGVTQTPRYLIKTRGQQVTLSCSPISGHRSVSWYQQTPGQGLQFLFEYFSETQRNKGNFPGRFSGRQFSNSRSEMNVSTLELGDSALYLCASNLQGGSNEKLFFGSGTQLSVL.

The chain joins TRBV28 to TRBJ2-1, with D maybe TRBD2 (5 bases). CDR1 and CDR2 (germline): MDHEN, SYDVKM. V was shortened by 9 bases and J by 6 bases, with 9 bases between the two germline ends. This CDR3 has 11 amino acids. The CDR3 DNA sequence: TGTGCCAGTTCGGGAACCAATGAGCAGTTCTTC. This codes for CASSGTNEQFF.

V usage is TRBV18 and J usage is TRBJ1-1; D not certain. V was shortened by 0 bases and J by 1 base, with 12 bases between the two germline ends. The CDR3 runs to 16 residues. Germline V gives CDR1 KGHSH, CDR2 LQKENI. For the CDR3, the DNA is TGTGCCAGCTCACCACCTTCTTCGGCGGAGAACACTGAAGCTTTCTTT. This translates into CASSPPSSAENTEAFF. Complete variable domain (other parts from reference TRBV18 and TRBJ1-1): NAGVMQNPRHLVRRRGQEARLRCSPMKGHSHVYWYRQLPEEGLKFMVYLQKENIIDESGMPKERFSAEFPKEGPSILRIQQVVRGDSAAYFCASSPPSSAENTEAFFGQGTRLTVV.

The chain joins TRBV30 to TRBJ2-3; possible D gene TRBD2, 5 bases. The length of the CDR3 is 15 residues. The germline V gene encodes CDR1 GTSNPN and CDR2 SVGIG (reference sequence). V dropped 2 bases and J dropped 0 bases, with 12 bases sitting between them. The CDR3 here is CAWSHVSDSTDTQYF. The CDR3, as DNA: TGTGCCTGGAGTCACGTTAGCGATAGCACAGATACGCAGTATTTT.

This chain uses TRBV7-6 with TRBJ2-2; 13 bases map to TRBD2. V was clipped by 5 bases and J by 0 bases; unmatched bases: 3. The CDR3 has 17 residues. In germline, CDR1 is SGHVS, CDR2 FNYEAQ. The CDR3 sequence: CASSQGLAGTNTGELFF. The CDR3 DNA reads TGTGCCAGCAGCCAGGGACTAGCGGGGACGAACACCGGGGAGCTGTTTTTT.

The rearrangement uses TRBV29-1 and TRBJ1-2; the match to TRBD1 covers 8 bases. The CDR3 totals 11 residues. The trim removed 6 bases at V and 5 bases at J, leaving 2 bases unmatched. Germline CDR1 reads SQVTM; CDR2 reads ANQGSEA. The CDR3 sequence is CSVGQVYGYTF. The CDR3 nucleotides are TGCAGCGTGGGACAGGTTTATGGCTACACCTTC. The full variable domain, completed using reference TRBV29-1 and TRBJ1-2, is SAVISQKPSRDICQRGTSLTIQCQVDSQVTMMFWYRQQPGQSLTLIATANQGSEATYESGFVIDKFPISRPNLTFSTLTVSNMSPEDSSIYLCSVGQVYGYTFGSGTRLTVV.

The genes are TRBV4-2 and TRBJ2-4; no firm D call. Germline V gene sequence: CDR1 LGHNA, CDR2 YNFKEQ. V was cut by 5 bases and J by 5 bases, with 10 bases left in between. The CDR3 runs 13 residues. The CDR3 coding sequence is TGTGCCAGCAGCTTGGCCTTGGAAAACATTCAGTACTTC. It codes for CASSLALENIQYF.